This is a list of T cell receptor beta chains from one sample in a study of T cells in Graves' hyperthyroidism and ophthalmopathy. TCRdb independently ran MiXCR on the multiplex PCR reads; one entry per CDR3 protein. The data show hundreds of thousands of distinct CDR3 sequences, 38% seen once. Material: blood. All receptors derive from a man between 18 and 35 years old with Graves' hyperthyroidism. CDR3s include the opening cysteine and the closing phenylalanine or tryptophan. A D gene is named only where the DNA matches it firmly. Size tells how often a clone was seen (once, few, many) or the class of an expanded clone, and some rows leave it out.

CDR3 length: 15; J gene: TRBJ2-7; clone size: -; V gene: TRBV20-1; D gene: TRBD1; CDR3 protein: CSASPRRDSGYEQYF; CDR3 DNA: TGCAGTGCTTCCCCGCGCCGGGACAGTGGCTACGAGCAGTACTTC
CDR3 length: 15; J gene: TRBJ1-5; clone size: -; V gene: TRBV19; D gene: TRBD1; CDR3 protein: CASSIRDRTNQPQHF; CDR3 DNA: TGTGCCAGTAGTATCCGGGACAGAACCAATCAGCCCCAGCATTTT
CDR3 length: 19; J gene: TRBJ2-7; clone size: -; V gene: TRBV9; D gene: TRBD1; CDR3 protein: CASSGSGTGTMGEYDEQYF; CDR3 DNA: TGTGCCAGCAGCGGATCCGGGACAGGGACGATGGGGGAATACGACGAGCAGTACTTC
CDR3 length: 16; J gene: TRBJ2-7; clone size: -; V gene: TRBV6-6; D gene: -; CDR3 protein: CASSYSPEKGTYEQYF; CDR3 DNA: TGTGCCAGCAGTTACTCTCCGGAGAAGGGCACCTACGAGCAGTACTTC
CDR3 length: 17; J gene: TRBJ1-5; clone size: -; V gene: TRBV6-2/TRBV6-3; D gene: TRBD1; CDR3 protein: CASRDTGTGDSNQPQHF; CDR3 DNA: TGTGCCAGCAGGGATACCGGGACAGGGGATAGCAATCAGCCCCAGCATTTT
CDR3 length: 15; J gene: TRBJ2-2; clone size: -; V gene: TRBV2; D gene: -; CDR3 protein: CASSEREANTGELFF; CDR3 DNA: TGTGCCAGCAGTGAAAGGGAAGCGAACACCGGGGAGCTGTTTTTT
CDR3 length: 14; J gene: TRBJ1-1; clone size: -; V gene: TRBV6-2/TRBV6-3; D gene: -; CDR3 protein: CASKQRTANTEAFF; CDR3 DNA: TGTGCCAGCAAGCAGAGGACGGCGAACACTGAAGCTTTCTTT
CDR3 length: 14; J gene: TRBJ1-1; clone size: many; V gene: TRBV7-9; D gene: -; CDR3 protein: CASSLARMNTEAFF; CDR3 DNA: TGTGCCAGCAGCTTAGCGCGGATGAACACTGAAGCTTTCTTT
CDR3 length: 17; J gene: TRBJ1-2; clone size: -; V gene: TRBV19; D gene: -; CDR3 protein: CASSPPRGRQENYGYTF; CDR3 DNA: TGTGCCAGCAGCCCACCAAGGGGACGGCAGGAAAACTATGGCTACACCTTC
CDR3 length: 12; J gene: TRBJ1-2; clone size: -; V gene: TRBV6-5; D gene: -; CDR3 protein: CASGSSLGGYTF; CDR3 DNA: TGTGCCAGCGGCTCTAGTTTAGGCGGCTACACCTTC
CDR3 length: 15; J gene: TRBJ1-5; clone size: many; V gene: TRBV19; D gene: TRBD1; CDR3 protein: CASSITGDEYQPQHF; CDR3 DNA: TGTGCCAGTAGTATCACAGGGGATGAGTATCAGCCCCAGCATTTT
CDR3 length: 15; J gene: TRBJ2-2; clone size: many; V gene: TRBV5-1; D gene: -; CDR3 protein: CASSQDRTNTGELFF; CDR3 DNA: TGCGCCAGCAGCCAAGACAGGACGAACACCGGGGAGCTGTTTTTT
CDR3 length: 14; J gene: TRBJ1-1; clone size: many; V gene: TRBV5-1; D gene: -; CDR3 protein: CASSPIPQGTEAFF; CDR3 DNA: TGCGCCAGCAGCCCCATCCCGCAGGGAACTGAAGCTTTCTTT
CDR3 length: 13; J gene: TRBJ1-1; clone size: -; V gene: TRBV7-2; D gene: -; CDR3 protein: CASSYLQVSEAFF; CDR3 DNA: TGTGCCAGCAGCTACCTTCAAGTTTCTGAAGCTTTCTTT
CDR3 length: 15; J gene: TRBJ1-2; clone size: many; V gene: TRBV2; D gene: TRBD1; CDR3 protein: CASGRSGGLNYGYTF; CDR3 DNA: TGTGCCAGCGGGCGGTCAGGGGGCTTGAACTATGGCTACACCTTC
CDR3 length: 13; J gene: TRBJ1-2; clone size: many; V gene: TRBV19; D gene: -; CDR3 protein: CASTRDKGYGYTF; CDR3 DNA: TGTGCCAGTACTAGGGACAAGGGCTATGGCTACACCTTC
CDR3 length: 12; J gene: TRBJ2-3; clone size: -; V gene: TRBV10-1; D gene: -; CDR3 protein: CASSFYTDTQYF; CDR3 DNA: TGCGCCAGCAGTTTCTACACAGATACGCAGTATTTT
CDR3 length: 15; J gene: TRBJ1-3; clone size: many; V gene: TRBV29-1; D gene: -; CDR3 protein: CSVEAGAGSGNTIYF; CDR3 DNA: TGCAGCGTTGAAGCAGGAGCTGGGTCTGGAAACACCATATATTTT
CDR3 length: 12; J gene: TRBJ2-7; clone size: many; V gene: TRBV29-1; D gene: -; CDR3 protein: CSVVSAGYEQYF; CDR3 DNA: TGCAGCGTTGTTTCAGCGGGCTACGAGCAGTACTTC